This T cell receptor beta chain emerged from a study of blood T cells in healthy people across ages. Alongside a J-beta primer mix, a sample-barcoded 5' primer served in a second PCR lasting about 7 to 11 cycles. TCRdb re-derived calls from the 5' RACE reads in MiXCR, one entry per CDR3 protein. Among fewer than 2 million distinct CDR3 sequences listed, roughly two fifths were seen once. V shed 6 bases, J shed 1 base, and the junction held 6 bases outside the gene matches. The CDR3 contains 15 residues. Germline assignment: CDR1 SGHTA and CDR2 FQGNSA. In this sample, this clonotype turned up a few times.

The V call is TRBV7-2, the J call TRBJ1-5; TRBD1 aligns across 7 bases. The sequence was obtained from a human donor in good health. Sequenced sample: blood. The CDR3 nucleotides are TGTGCCAGCAGTTCCACAGGGGTCAGCAATCAGCCCCAGCATTTT. Residues: CASSSTGVSNQPQHF.